These 10 T cell receptor beta chains share one sample of origin, sequenced in a study of OX40 agonist ivuxolimab in advanced cancers. TCRdb keeps only in-frame clones here, not all; method: immunoSEQ multiplex PCR. The table records 70,000 to 90,000 clones, approximately 91% of them present only once. The sample here was CD4+ or CD8+ T cells sorted from blood, taken in a trial of the OX40 agonist ivuxolimab. Receptors originate from an adult with an advanced solid tumor such as melanoma, head and neck, liver or kidney cancer.

The gene calls are TRBV7-2 and TRBJ2-1; 7 positions match TRBD2. The CDR3 spans 17 residues. V was clipped by 0 bases and J by 5 bases; unmatched bases: 10. Looked up from germline, CDR1 is SGHTA and CDR2 is FQGNSA. The CDR3 sequence: CASSLAFGMLADNEQFF. The CDR3 DNA follows: TGTGCCAGCAGCTTAGCGTTTGGGATGCTAGCGGACAATGAGCAGTTCTTC.

The V gene is TRBV4-1, the J gene TRBJ1-2; D is undetermined. Germline CDR1 reads MGHRA; CDR2 reads YSYEKL. The CDR3 loop spans 15 amino acids. Trimming stripped 0 bases from V and 1 base from J, with 9 bases between. The DNA for the CDR3 is TGCGCCAGCAGCCAAGATCCCGGGGTTAACTATGGCTACACCTTC. Translating it yields CASSQDPGVNYGYTF.

This sequence joins TRBV5-1 and TRBJ2-5; the match to TRBD1 covers 7 bases. Germline V gene data show CDR1 as SGHRS and CDR2 as YFSETQ. The J segment lost 1 base and the V segment lost 4 bases, leaving 13 bases of the junction unmatched. The CDR3 is made up of 17 amino acids. The CDR3, as DNA: TGCGCCAGCAGCGGCATCGCCGGGACAGCAATCCAAGAGACCCAGTACTTC. Its protein product is CASSGIAGTAIQETQYF.

The chain uses TRBV19 and TRBJ1-5; TRBD1 matches 7 bases. Germline V gene data show CDR1 as LNHDA and CDR2 as SQIVND (reference sequence). The CDR3 has 15 amino acids. With 4 bases clipped from V and 5 bases from J, the junction kept 8 bases outside the gene matches. CDR3 loop: CASSRGTVGDQPQHF. CDR3 bases: TGTGCCAGTAGTAGAGGGACAGTGGGCGATCAGCCCCAGCATTTT.

The gene calls are TRBV14 and TRBJ2-1; 7 nucleotides match TRBD1. This CDR3 region has 16 residues. J lost 6 bases, V lost 4 bases, and 12 bases had no gene match. The germline V gene encodes CDR1 SGHDN and CDR2 FVKESK. The CDR3 loop is CASSRQRTGGSNEQFF. CDR3 nucleotides: TGTGCCAGCAGCCGACAGAGGACAGGAGGAAGCAATGAGCAGTTCTTC.

This chain uses TRBV5-4 with TRBJ2-7; a possible D gene is TRBD1 (6 bases). Between the trimmed V and J ends, which lost 4 bases and 3 bases, there was a span of 11 bases. The CDR3 is 13 amino acids. The germline gives CDR1 SGHNT, CDR2 YYREEE (reference sequence). CDR3 in amino acids: CASSHWTDYEQYF. The CDR3 DNA sequence: TGTGCCAGCAGCCACTGGACAGACTACGAGCAGTACTTC.

The chain carries TRBV19 and TRBJ1-3; TRBD1 is a possible D gene (6 bases). This CDR3 comprises 15 residues. V dropped 4 bases and J dropped 4 bases, with 14 bases sitting between them. The germline V gene has CDR1 LNHDA and CDR2 SQIVND (reference sequence). The CDR3 DNA sequence: TGTGCCAGTAGTAGGCCGGGGGCCGGAGGAAACACCATATATTTT. This gives the protein CASSRPGAGGNTIYF.

For the CDR3, the DNA is TGCGCCAGCAGCCCACGGGGGAACACTGAAGCTTTCTTT. It codes for CASSPRGNTEAFF. The chain couples TRBV10-1 to TRBJ1-1, with D unresolved. The CDR3 totals 13 residues. CDR1 and CDR2 (germline): WNHNN, SYGVQD (reference sequence). Trimming removed 6 bases at V and 1 base at J, with 9 bases between.

This chain links TRBV5-6 with TRBJ2-3, with 11 bases that match TRBD2. CDR3 length: 15 residues. Trimming took 4 bases from V and 3 from J; bases not matched to a gene: 4. The V gene's germline CDR1 is SGHDT and CDR2 YYEEEE. CDR3 sequence reads: CASSDGTSGTDTQYF. In nucleotides, the CDR3 is TGTGCCAGCAGCGACGGGACTAGCGGAACAGATACGCAGTATTTT.

The CDR3 loop is CASSQERGQGAYNEQFF. Written as DNA, the CDR3 is TGTGCCAGCAGCCAAGAAAGGGGACAGGGGGCATACAATGAGCAGTTCTTC. The genes are TRBV14 and TRBJ2-1; 12 bases align to TRBD1. The germline V gene encodes CDR1 SGHDN and CDR2 FVKESK. Trimming cost V 0 bases and J 4 bases; bases outside gene matches: 4. The CDR3 runs 17 residues.